A selection of T cell receptor beta chains follows, all from one sample in a study of metastatic and nonmetastatic thyroid tumors. MiXCR re-clonotyped the PCR reads for TCRdb. The sample lists 53,000 or so clones, 20% to 25% seen once, with about 4% in the top ten. Source material: blood. These receptors all stem from a female donor with papillary thyroid cancer or a benign thyroid nodule (not recorded which). Some clones in this sample may be carry-over from other donors' samples. Each CDR3 is given with its conserved first and last residue. D genes are given only for firm matches. Clone size is shown for a subset of rows, as once, few, many or a class of expanded clone.

J gene: TRBJ2-7
V gene: TRBV27
D gene: .
clone size: .
CDR3 protein: CARSFSAAHSYEHYF
CDR3 DNA: TGTGCCCGCAGTTTCTCAGCGGCCCACTCCTACGAGCACTACTTC

J gene: TRBJ1-4
V gene: TRBV9
D gene: .
clone size: many
CDR3 protein: CASSPLAGTNEKLFF
CDR3 DNA: TGTGCCAGCAGCCCCCTCGCGGGTACTAATGAAAAACTGTTTTTT

J gene: TRBJ2-3
V gene: TRBV24-1
D gene: .
clone size: .
CDR3 protein: CATSHLGQGHTDTQYF
CDR3 DNA: TGTGCCACCAGTCATCTGGGGCAAGGGCACACAGATACGCAGTATTTT

J gene: TRBJ1-2
V gene: TRBV20-1
D gene: .
clone size: few
CDR3 protein: CSASGTAKTGGYTF
CDR3 DNA: TGCAGTGCAAGCGGGACCGCCAAAACAGGTGGCTACACCTTC

J gene: TRBJ1-6
V gene: TRBV28
D gene: .
clone size: many
CDR3 protein: CASSFLSLRAPNNSPLHF
CDR3 DNA: TGTGCCAGCAGTTTCCTCTCGCTCAGGGCCCCAAATAATTCACCCCTCCACTTT

J gene: TRBJ1-5
V gene: TRBV20-1
D gene: TRBD1
clone size: many
CDR3 protein: CSVKGQQLSNQPQHF
CDR3 DNA: TGCAGTGTCAAGGGACAGCAGCTTAGCAATCAGCCCCAGCATTTT

J gene: TRBJ1-6
V gene: TRBV10-3
D gene: .
clone size: many
CDR3 protein: CAISPGTHNNSPLHF
CDR3 DNA: TGTGCCATCAGTCCGGGAACCCACAATAATTCACCCCTCCACTTT

J gene: TRBJ2-2
V gene: TRBV6-1
D gene: .
clone size: many
CDR3 protein: CASSLTVNTGELFF
CDR3 DNA: TGTGCCAGCAGTCTGACGGTGAACACCGGGGAGCTGTTTTTT

J gene: TRBJ2-7
V gene: TRBV5-1
D gene: TRBD2
clone size: many
CDR3 protein: CASSLAPSGTRDEQYF
CDR3 DNA: TGCGCCAGCAGCTTGGCCCCTAGCGGCACACGGGACGAGCAGTACTTC

J gene: TRBJ2-1
V gene: TRBV20-1
D gene: TRBD2
clone size: .
CDR3 protein: CSARTSGSVDEQFF
CDR3 DNA: TGTAGTGCTAGGACTAGCGGGAGTGTAGATGAGCAGTTCTTC

J gene: TRBJ2-2
V gene: TRBV6-1
D gene: .
clone size: medium-sized
CDR3 protein: CASSESPGTGELFF
CDR3 DNA: TGTGCCAGCAGTGAATCTCCGGGCACCGGGGAGCTGTTTTTT

J gene: TRBJ2-7
V gene: TRBV24-1
D gene: .
clone size: .
CDR3 protein: CATSPGENIDYEQYF
CDR3 DNA: TGTGCCACCAGCCCGGGGGAGAACATAGACTACGAGCAGTACTTC

J gene: TRBJ2-7
V gene: TRBV19
D gene: .
clone size: many
CDR3 protein: CASTRGDGSYEQYF
CDR3 DNA: TGTGCCAGTACCAGGGGGGACGGTTCCTACGAGCAGTACTTC

J gene: TRBJ2-1
V gene: TRBV20-1
D gene: TRBD2
clone size: .
CDR3 protein: CSASVLAGQSYNEQFF
CDR3 DNA: TGCAGTGCCTCAGTACTAGCGGGACAGTCCTACAATGAGCAGTTCTTC

J gene: TRBJ1-5
V gene: TRBV20-1
D gene: .
clone size: .
CDR3 protein: CSADRTRNQPQHF
CDR3 DNA: TGCAGTGCTGACAGGACGAGGAATCAGCCCCAGCATTTT

J gene: TRBJ1-5
V gene: TRBV12-3/TRBV12-4
D gene: TRBD1
clone size: .
CDR3 protein: CPSSLDRALPQHF
CDR3 DNA: TGTCCCAGCAGTTTAGACAGGGCCCTGCCCCAGCATTTT

J gene: TRBJ2-2
V gene: TRBV6-4
D gene: .
clone size: .
CDR3 protein: CASSDSGVSTGELFF
CDR3 DNA: TGTGCCAGCAGTGACTCTGGAGTAAGCACCGGGGAGCTGTTTTTT

J gene: TRBJ2-7
V gene: TRBV11-2
D gene: TRBD2
clone size: .
CDR3 protein: CASISPSGSYEQYF
CDR3 DNA: TGTGCCAGCATTTCTCCTAGCGGGAGCTACGAGCAGTACTTC

J gene: TRBJ1-2
V gene: TRBV29-1
D gene: .
clone size: many
CDR3 protein: CSVEVSKVSTF
CDR3 DNA: TGCAGCGTTGAAGTCTCTAAGGTCAGCACCTTC

J gene: TRBJ2-5
V gene: TRBV6-2/TRBV6-3
D gene: .
clone size: many
CDR3 protein: CASSYPQETQYF
CDR3 DNA: TGTGCCAGCAGTTACCCCCAAGAGACCCAGTACTTC

J gene: TRBJ2-4
V gene: TRBV7-2
D gene: .
clone size: many
CDR3 protein: CASSTRNDENIQYF
CDR3 DNA: TGTGCCAGCAGCACAAGGAACGACGAAAACATTCAGTACTTC

J gene: TRBJ1-3
V gene: TRBV6-1
D gene: .
clone size: many
CDR3 protein: CASTLTSAGNTIYF
CDR3 DNA: TGTGCCAGCACCCTGACCTCGGCGGGGAACACCATATATTTT

J gene: TRBJ1-5
V gene: TRBV20-1
D gene: TRBD1
clone size: many
CDR3 protein: CSARRQGLEQPQHF
CDR3 DNA: TGCAGTGCTAGGAGACAGGGGTTGGAACAGCCCCAGCATTTT

J gene: TRBJ2-4
V gene: TRBV5-6
D gene: .
clone size: .
CDR3 protein: CASSYGRSKNMQYF
CDR3 DNA: TGTGCCAGCAGCTATGGACGGTCCAAAAACATGCAGTACTTC